The sequence of this T cell receptor (beta chain) was determined in a study of T cells in Graves' hyperthyroidism and ophthalmopathy. Worth noting for this clonotype: Its target is not known.

Study findings and constraints: Blood also carried most thyroid clonotypes expanded above 0.001.

Researchers took RNA transcripts and amplified the TCR beta CDR3 regions from them. HTBI primers were used for first-round RT-PCR of the TCR CDR3. TCRdb analysed the multiplex PCR reads with MiXCR anew, one entry per CDR3 protein. The data contain around 660,000 distinct CDR3 sequences, roughly 45% of them singletons. This CDR3 has 16 amino acids. Germline-derived CDR1 and CDR2 are SEHNR and FQNEAQ (reference sequence). The ends lost 2 bases at V and 7 bases at J; junction bases unmatched: 9. The V gene is TRBV7-9, the J gene TRBJ1-4; 8 bases match TRBD1. This sequence originates from an adult man with Graves' disease, either hyperthyroidism or ophthalmopathy (not recorded which). Sequencing was performed on peripheral blood or thyroid tissue (not recorded which). CDR3: CASSLSGTGGGEKLFF. The DNA for the CDR3 is TGTGCCAGCAGCTTAAGCGGGACAGGCGGTGGTGAAAAACTGTTTTTT.